This T cell receptor (beta chain) was sequenced for a study of T cells in localized non-small cell lung cancer. The germline V gene encodes CDR1 MNHGY and CDR2 SAAAGT. The CDR3 covers 15 residues. V dropped 6 bases and J dropped 0 bases, with 11 bases sitting between them. This clone was picked up a small number of times. Its antigen is not known. Assay used: immunoSEQ multiplex PCR; TCRdb lists only in-frame clones, some missing. The sample lists thousands of clones, roughly 60% occurring once. Whole-study results and caveats: Of the top 100 tumor clones, median around 60 were in adjacent lung, over 25 among its top 100. The study found T cell clonality highest in uninvolved adjacent lung, above tumor. Heterogeneity remains possible because sequencing was limited to only one tumor region.

The input for sequencing was lymph node tissue, taken before any cancer treatment. The sequence came from a male donor older than 55 with stage I squamous cell lung carcinoma. V gene TRBV6-8 combines with J gene TRBJ1-4, with unresolved D. DNA for the CDR3: TGTGCCAGCAGACCGCAAGCAGCAACTAATGAAAAACTGTTTTTT. This encodes CASRPQAATNEKLFF.